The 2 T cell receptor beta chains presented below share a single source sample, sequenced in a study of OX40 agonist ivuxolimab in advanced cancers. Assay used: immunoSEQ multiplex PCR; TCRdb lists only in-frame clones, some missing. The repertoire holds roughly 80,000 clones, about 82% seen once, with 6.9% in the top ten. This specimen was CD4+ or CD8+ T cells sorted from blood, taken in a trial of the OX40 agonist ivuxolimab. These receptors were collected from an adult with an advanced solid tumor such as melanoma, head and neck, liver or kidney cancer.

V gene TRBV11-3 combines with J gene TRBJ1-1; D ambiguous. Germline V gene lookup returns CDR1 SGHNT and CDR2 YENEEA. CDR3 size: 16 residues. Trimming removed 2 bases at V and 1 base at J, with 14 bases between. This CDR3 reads CASSLNSGSPNTEAFF. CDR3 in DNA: TGTGCCAGCAGCTTAAATAGCGGCAGTCCGAACACTGAAGCTTTCTTT.

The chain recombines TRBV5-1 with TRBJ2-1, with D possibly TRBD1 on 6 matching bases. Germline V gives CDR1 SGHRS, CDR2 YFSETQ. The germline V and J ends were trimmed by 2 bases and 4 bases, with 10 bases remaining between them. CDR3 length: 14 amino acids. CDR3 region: CASSFLGAYNEQFF. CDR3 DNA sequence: TGCGCCAGCAGCTTTTTGGGGGCGTACAATGAGCAGTTCTTC.